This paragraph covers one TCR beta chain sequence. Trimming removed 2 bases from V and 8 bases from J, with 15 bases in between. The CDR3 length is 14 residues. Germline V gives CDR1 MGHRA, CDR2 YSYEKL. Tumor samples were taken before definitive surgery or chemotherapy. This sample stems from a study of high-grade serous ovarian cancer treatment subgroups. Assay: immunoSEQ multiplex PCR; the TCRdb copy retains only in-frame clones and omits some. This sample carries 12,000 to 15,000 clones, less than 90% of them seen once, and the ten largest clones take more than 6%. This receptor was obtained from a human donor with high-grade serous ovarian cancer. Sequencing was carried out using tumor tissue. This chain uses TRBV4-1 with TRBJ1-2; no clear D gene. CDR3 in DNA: TGCGCCAGCAGCCAAAAAGGCATTGGCGTCGGCTACACCTTC. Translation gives CASSQKGIGVGYTF.